The 2 T cell receptor beta chains below were found in one sample sequenced in a study of blood T cell repertoires in COVID-19. The protocol was immunoSEQ multiplex PCR, while the TCRdb copy is restricted to in-frame clones and leaves out a portion. The repertoire has about 270,000 clones, approximately 86% of them found once; the top ten carry around 4%. Sequencing input: peripheral blood. These receptors were collected from a woman between 50 and 59 years old with active or convalescent COVID-19.

In DNA, the CDR3 is TGTGCCAGCAGCCTCCGCACCGGGGAGCTGTTTTTT. Translated, it gives CASSLRTGELFF. The V call is TRBV11-3, the J call TRBJ2-2; D is ambiguous. The V end was cut by 5 bases, the J end by 4 bases, with 5 bases between. This CDR3 contains 12 residues. Germline V gives CDR1 SGHNT, CDR2 YENEEA. The full variable domain, rest sourced from reference TRBV11-3 and TRBJ2-2, is EAGVVQSPRYKIIEKKQPVAFWCNPISGHNTLYWYLQNLGQGPELLIRYENEEAVDDSQLPKDRFSAERLKGVDSTLKIQPAELGDSAVYLCASSLRTGELFFGEGSRLTVL.

V and J are TRBV7-9 and TRBJ1-1; D is uncertain. CDR3 length: 14 residues. Germline V gene lookup returns CDR1 SEHNR and CDR2 FQNEAQ (reference sequence). Trimming stripped 6 bases from V and 2 bases from J, with 13 bases between. The CDR3 coding sequence is TGTGCCAGCAGACGCGATGGGAGCAACACTGAAGCTTTCTTT. Its translation: CASRRDGSNTEAFF. Full variable domain (remainder filled in from reference TRBV7-9 and TRBJ1-1): DTGVSQNPRHKITKRGQNVTFRCDPISEHNRLYWYRQTLGQGPEFLTYFQNEAQLEKSRLLSDRFSAERPKGSFSTLEIQRTEQGDSAMYLCASRRDGSNTEAFFGQGTRLTVV.